Below, 31 T cell receptor beta chains from the same sample are listed, as sequenced in a study of CD8 T cells in Susac syndrome. RNA, at about 0.45 to 1 ug, was reverse transcribed with random hexamers. TCRdb recomputed calls from the immunoSEQ multiplex PCR reads with MiXCR, one row per CDR3 protein. Of approximately 190,000 distinct CDR3 sequences listed, roughly nine tenths are singletons. Sample: CD4+ T cells from PBMCs. These TCRs come from a human donor with Susac syndrome.

This CDR3 is CASSLKIDGINYGYTF. As DNA, the CDR3 is TGCGCCAGCAGCTTAAAAATAGACGGGATTAACTATGGCTACACCTTC. This sequence joins TRBV4-1 and TRBJ1-2; D remains ambiguous. This CDR3 is built from 16 residues. Germline V CDR1 and CDR2: MGHRA, YSYEKL. V dropped 5 bases and J dropped 1 base, with 17 bases sitting between them.

The gene calls are TRBV28 and TRBJ2-7, with D perhaps TRBD1 or TRBD2 (5 bases each). The CDR3 has 12 residues. CDR1 is MDHEN, CDR2 SYDVKM, per germline. Between the trimmed V and J ends, which lost 5 bases and 0 bases, there was a span of 5 bases. The DNA of the CDR3 is TGTGCCAGCAGTGGGGGCTCCTACGAGCAGTACTTC. This gives the protein CASSGGSYEQYF.

The chain couples TRBV20-1 to TRBJ1-5; a weak D match, TRBD1 (5 bases). The CDR3 covers 14 residues. CDR1 is DFQATT, CDR2 SNEGSKA, per germline (reference sequence). The V end was cut by 3 bases, the J end by 3 bases, with 12 bases between. CDR3 nucleotides: TGCAGTGCTAGCCAAGGGACCAACAATCAGCCCCAGCATTTT. Its translation: CSASQGTNNQPQHF.

The chain couples TRBV28 to TRBJ2-3, with TRBD1 identical over 8 bases. The CDR3 has 16 residues. Germline-derived CDR1 and CDR2 are MDHEN and SYDVKM. The V gene end was trimmed by 5 bases and the J gene end by 6 bases; junction bases not matched to a gene: 13. CDR3 DNA: TGTGCCAGCAGTGGACCCGGGACAGGAGGGGCCGATACGCAGTATTTT. This gives the protein CASSGPGTGGADTQYF. Supplemented by reference TRBV28 and TRBJ2-3, the full variable domain reads DVKVTQSSRYLVKRTGEKVFLECVQDMDHENMFWYRQDPGLGLRLIYFSYDVKMKEKGDIPEGYSVSREKKERFSLILESASTNQTSMYLCASSGPGTGGADTQYFGPGTRLTVL.

The chain joins TRBV5-4 to TRBJ2-7; possibly TRBD1 for D (5 bases). The CDR3 has 15 amino acids. Germline V gene data show CDR1 as SGHNT and CDR2 as YYREEE (reference sequence). Trimming stripped 0 bases from V and 5 bases from J, with 15 bases between. CDR3 nucleotide sequence: TGTGCCAGCAGCTTGGCCTCGGTAGGGGATAACGAGCAGTACTTC. Protein sequence: CASSLASVGDNEQYF.

The V call is TRBV3-1, the J call TRBJ2-1, with a weak D call TRBD2 (6 bases). The V end lost 1 base, the J end lost 0 bases, and 10 bases lay between the germline ends. The CDR3 is made up of 16 amino acids. Germline V gene lookup returns CDR1 LGHDT and CDR2 YNNKEL (reference sequence). This chain's CDR3 is CASSQVTGDSYNEQFF. CDR3 DNA sequence: TGTGCCAGCAGCCAAGTTACGGGGGACTCCTACAATGAGCAGTTCTTC.

The gene calls are TRBV27 and TRBJ1-1; 9 positions agree with TRBD1. The germline V gene encodes CDR1 MNHEY and CDR2 SMNVEV (reference sequence). The CDR3 runs to 13 residues. With V trimmed by 7 bases and J by 7 bases, 7 bases remained unmatched. This CDR3 is CASKGQGTSEAFF. The CDR3 DNA follows: TGTGCCAGCAAAGGACAGGGGACGAGTGAAGCTTTCTTT.

This rearrangement joins TRBV20-1 to TRBJ2-2; 7 bases agree with TRBD1. Germline V gene data show CDR1 as DFQATT and CDR2 as SNEGSKA (reference sequence). V shed 5 bases and J 3 bases; nucleotides not matched to a gene: 6. The CDR3 sequence is 14 residues long. The CDR3 reads CSAPKGQYTGELFF. The DNA for the CDR3 is TGCAGTGCTCCCAAGGGACAGTACACCGGGGAGCTGTTTTTT.

This clonotype has a single count. V usage is TRBV2 and J usage is TRBJ2-7, with a weak D call TRBD1 (6 bases). Trimming shortened V by 3 bases and J by 4 bases, and 16 bases separated the two germline ends. The length of the CDR3 is 15 residues. Per the germline V gene, CDR1 is SNHLY and CDR2 is FYNNEI. For the CDR3, the DNA is TGTGCCAGCAGTGACCCTACAGGGTGGGAATACGAGCAGTACTTC. It yields the protein CASSDPTGWEYEQYF. The full variable domain, with the rest looked up from reference TRBV2 and TRBJ2-7, is EPEVTQTPSHQVTQMGQEVILRCVPISNHLYFYWYRQILGQKVEFLVSFYNNEISEKSEIFDDQFSVERPDGSNFTLKIRSTKLEDSAMYFCASSDPTGWEYEQYFGPGTRLTVT.

The chain joins TRBV6-1 to TRBJ1-1; D ambiguous. The CDR3 consists of 14 residues. CDR1 and CDR2 from the germline V gene are MNHNS and SASEGT. Trimming shortened V by 2 bases and J by 0 bases, and 7 bases separated the two germline ends. In DNA form, the CDR3 reads TGTGCCAGCAGTGAATCTACAGTGAACACTGAAGCTTTCTTT. It yields the protein CASSESTVNTEAFF.

In this sample, this clonotype turned up once. The V call is TRBV23-1, the J call TRBJ2-5; 7 positions agree with TRBD1. TRBV23-1 is an ORF for which the function is uncertain. This CDR3 spans 14 amino acids. The V segment lost 6 bases and the J segment 1 base; nucleotides outside the gene matches: 5. CDR3 nucleotides: TGCGCCAGCAGGCCGTGGGACAGCCAAGAGACCCAGTACTTC. Its translation is CASRPWDSQETQYF.

This clonotype was seen a single time. This chain joins TRBV10-3 and TRBJ2-1; the D gene is possibly TRBD2 (5 bases). CDR3 length: 15 residues. The V gene's germline CDR1 is ENHRY and CDR2 SYGVKD. Trimming cost V 7 bases and J 0 bases, with 13 bases left between them. CDR3 sequence reads: CAINAGVSSYNEQFF. As DNA, the CDR3 is TGTGCCATCAATGCCGGGGTTAGCTCCTACAATGAGCAGTTCTTC.

This chain joins TRBV19 and TRBJ2-1, with D uncertain. V lost 3 bases, J lost 2 bases, and 8 bases lay in between. This CDR3 spans 14 amino acids. CDR1 and CDR2 from the germline V gene are LNHDA and SQIVND (reference sequence). CDR3 bases: TGTGCCAGTAGTATGGCCTTGACCTACAATGAGCAGTTCTTC. Translating it yields CASSMALTYNEQFF.

This chain joins TRBV5-1 and TRBJ2-1, with 7 bases aligning to TRBD1. Germline trimming cut 0 bases from V and 2 bases from J; bases unmatched to any gene: 5. CDR1 is SGHRS, CDR2 YFSETQ, per germline. The CDR3 length is 16 residues. The CDR3 DNA reads TGCGCCAGCAGCTTGGCCTACAGGGGTCCCTACAATGAGCAGTTCTTC. It is translated as CASSLAYRGPYNEQFF.

The chain uses TRBV28 and TRBJ2-1; D might be TRBD2 (6 bases). Germline values: CDR1 MDHEN, CDR2 SYDVKM. Trimming stripped 2 bases from V and 10 bases from J, with 18 bases between. The CDR3 length is 15 residues. The CDR3 DNA follows: TGTGCCAGCAGTTTAGCGGGACCCAAGGAGGGGGAGCAGTTCTTC. Protein product: CASSLAGPKEGEQFF.

V gene TRBV20-1 combines with J gene TRBJ2-5; the D gene is possibly TRBD2 (7 bases). Between the trimmed V and J ends, which lost 6 bases and 5 bases, there was a span of 19 bases. Germline lookup yields CDR1 DFQATT and CDR2 SNEGSKA (reference sequence). The CDR3 is made up of 14 amino acids. CDR3 sequence: CSATGAGDRETQYF. CDR3 nucleotide sequence: TGCAGTGCGACGGGGGCGGGAGATCGGGAGACCCAGTACTTC.

The chain is built from TRBV10-3 and TRBJ2-7; 7 nucleotides match TRBD1. The CDR3 loop spans 13 amino acids. Trimming cost V 9 bases and J 2 bases; bases outside gene matches: 7. Germline CDR1 ENHRY, CDR2 SYGVKD. This CDR3 is CAIKGAGPYEQYF. The CDR3 nucleotides are TGTGCCATAAAGGGGGCAGGCCCCTACGAGCAGTACTTC.

V and J are TRBV21-1 and TRBJ2-3; no DNA check was done on the table's D call, TRBD1. TRBV21-1 is tagged as a pseudogene. CDR3 size: 17 residues. The DNA of the CDR3 is TGTGCCAGCAGCAAAGAGGAGACCGGGACAGGGGATCGTACGCAGTATTTT. It codes for CASSKEETGTGDRTQYF.

J is TRBJ2-1 and V is TRBV11-1; 9 bases are a match to TRBD1. The germline CDR1 and CDR2 sequences are SGHAT and FQDESV (reference sequence). CDR3 length: 15 amino acids. J gave up 5 bases and V 3 bases, and 5 bases lay outside the gene matches. The CDR3 loop is CASSFGGQGNNEQFF. CDR3 DNA sequence: TGTGCCAGCAGCTTCGGTGGACAGGGGAACAATGAGCAGTTCTTC.

This chain links TRBV20-1 with TRBJ2-1, with D perhaps matching TRBD2 (6 bases). The germline CDR1 and CDR2 sequences are DFQATT and SNEGSKA (reference sequence). The CDR3 length is 16 residues. Trimming shortened V by 3 bases and J by 8 bases, and 23 bases separated the two germline ends. CDR3 nucleotides: TGCAGTGCTAGGCTGGTTTCGGGCGGGGCCCGCCATGAGCAGTTCTTC. Encoded protein: CSARLVSGGARHEQFF.

The rearrangement links TRBV30 to TRBJ2-7; D perhaps matches TRBD2 (5 bases). Germline V CDR1 and CDR2: GTSNPN, SVGIG (reference sequence). Trimming removed 0 bases at V and 2 bases at J, with 14 bases between. The CDR3 is 15 amino acids. The CDR3 DNA reads TGTGCCTGGAGTGTGGGCAGCCTAGCCACCTACGAGCAGTACTTC. Residues: CAWSVGSLATYEQYF.

CDR3 in amino acids: CAISGSIGQDTQYF. The CDR3 nucleotides are TGTGCCATCAGTGGGTCGATAGGCCAGGATACGCAGTATTTT. V usage is TRBV10-3 and J usage is TRBJ2-3, with D uncertain. The CDR3 runs 14 residues. Trimming removed 4 bases from V and 6 bases from J, with 14 bases in between. Germline CDR1 ENHRY, CDR2 SYGVKD.

The chain recombines TRBV6-6 with TRBJ2-5; weak D call: TRBD1 (6 bases). This CDR3 region has 15 residues. Trimming took off 3 bases at V and 2 bases at J, with 13 bases between the two ends. Germline-derived CDR1 and CDR2 are MNHNY and SVGAGI (reference sequence). The CDR3 bases are TGTGCCAGCAGTTATCACAGGGTTGGGCAAGAGACCCAGTACTTC. It is translated as CASSYHRVGQETQYF.

J is TRBJ1-1 and V is TRBV2; 12 bases match TRBD1. CDR3 length equals 14 residues. The germline gives CDR1 SNHLY, CDR2 FYNNEI. Trimming cost V 10 bases and J 4 bases; bases outside gene matches: 7. The CDR3 nucleotides read TGTGCCACCCAGGGACAGGGGGCGGTCACTGAAGCTTTCTTT. The encoded protein is CATQGQGAVTEAFF.

In its sample, this clonotype was seen once. The J gene is TRBJ2-1, the V gene TRBV30; D tentatively fits TRBD1 or TRBD2 (5 bases each). CDR3 size: 12 residues. The V end lost 3 bases, the J end lost 15 bases, and 18 bases lay between the germline ends. The germline CDR1 and CDR2 sequences are GTSNPN and SVGIG (reference sequence). The CDR3 reads CAWSLLGTTLFF. In DNA, the CDR3 is TGTGCCTGGAGCCTCCTGGGGACCACTTTGTTCTTC.

The chain uses TRBV3-1 and TRBJ2-2; weak D call: TRBD1 (5 bases). The CDR3 is made up of 12 amino acids. Trimming pared 3 bases from V and 8 bases from J, leaving 7 bases between. Germline V CDR1 and CDR2: LGHDT, YNNKEL (reference sequence). The CDR3 nucleotides are TGTGCCAGCAGCCAGAGACAGGGGGAGCTGTTTTTT. This gives the protein CASSQRQGELFF.

CDR3: CASSSPGSSYNEQFF. Here the CDR3 DNA reads TGTGCCAGCAGCTCTCCAGGGAGCTCCTACAATGAGCAGTTCTTC. V usage is TRBV9 and J usage is TRBJ2-1; possibly TRBD1 or TRBD2 for D (5 bases each). This CDR3 contains 15 residues. V was pared by 4 bases and J by 0 bases, with 11 bases between. Per germline, CDR1 SGDLS and CDR2 YYNGEE.

J is TRBJ2-2 and V is TRBV19, with TRBD1 matching over 8 bases. Unmatched junction bases numbered 8, after V lost 8 bases and J lost 3 bases. The CDR3 extends over 15 amino acids. CDR1 and CDR2 (germline): LNHDA, SQIVND (reference sequence). The CDR3 sequence is CASASQGAYTGELFF. In nucleotides, the CDR3 is TGTGCCAGTGCCAGTCAGGGGGCCTACACCGGGGAGCTGTTTTTT.

J is TRBJ2-5 and V is TRBV2; 10 positions match TRBD2. The germline V gene encodes CDR1 SNHLY and CDR2 FYNNEI. After removal of 6 bases from V and 2 bases from J, the junction contained 3 bases not matched to a gene. The CDR3 consists of 14 residues. DNA of the CDR3: TGTGCCAGCAGACGGACTAGCGGACAAGAGACCCAGTACTTC. Protein: CASRRTSGQETQYF. The entire variable domain, with the rest obtained from reference TRBV2 and TRBJ2-5, is as follows: EPEVTQTPSHQVTQMGQEVILRCVPISNHLYFYWYRQILGQKVEFLVSFYNNEISEKSEIFDDQFSVERPDGSNFTLKIRSTKLEDSAMYFCASRRTSGQETQYFGPGTRLLVL.

The J gene is TRBJ2-1, the V gene TRBV20-1, with a tentative D call TRBD2 (6 bases). Germline assignment: CDR1 DFQATT and CDR2 SNEGSKA (reference sequence). The ends were cut back, 6 bases at V and 9 bases at J, with 24 bases in the middle. The CDR3 sequence is 15 residues long. The CDR3 loop is CSALLYEGRDGEQFF. The CDR3 DNA sequence: TGCAGTGCGCTGCTATATGAGGGGCGGGACGGTGAGCAGTTCTTC.

The chain couples TRBV11-2 to TRBJ1-2; maybe TRBD1 (5 bases). The CDR3 runs to 15 residues. In germline, CDR1 is SGHAT, CDR2 FQNNGV. V was trimmed by 5 bases and J by 8 bases, leaving 21 bases between them. The CDR3 is CASSLATVDQGGYTF. In DNA, the CDR3 is TGTGCCAGCAGCCTAGCGACAGTTGATCAAGGAGGCTACACCTTC.